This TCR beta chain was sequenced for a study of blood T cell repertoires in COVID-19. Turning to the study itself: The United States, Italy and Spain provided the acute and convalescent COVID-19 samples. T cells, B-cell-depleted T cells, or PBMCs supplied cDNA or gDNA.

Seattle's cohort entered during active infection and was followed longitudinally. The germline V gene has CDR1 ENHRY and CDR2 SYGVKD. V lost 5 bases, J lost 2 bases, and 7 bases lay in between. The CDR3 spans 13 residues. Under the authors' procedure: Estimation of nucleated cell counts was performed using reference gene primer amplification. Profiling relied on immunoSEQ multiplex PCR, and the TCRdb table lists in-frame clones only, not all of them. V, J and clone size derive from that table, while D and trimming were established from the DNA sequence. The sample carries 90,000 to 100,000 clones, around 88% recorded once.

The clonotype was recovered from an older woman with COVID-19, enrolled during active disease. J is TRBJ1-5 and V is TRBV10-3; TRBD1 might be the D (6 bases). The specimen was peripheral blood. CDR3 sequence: CAISRQGNQPQHF. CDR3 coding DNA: TGTGCCATCAGTCGACAGGGCAATCAGCCCCAGCATTTT.